One and the same sample provided the 6 T cell receptor beta chains below, sequenced in a study of OX40 agonist ivuxolimab in advanced cancers. Receptor amplification or capture employed the immunoSEQ multiplex PCR assay. TCRdb re-hosts the immuneACCESS table, in-frame sequences only. Its copies lack some clones; in the studies checked, an unresolved V gene accounts for under half of them, and the cause for the rest is not known. This sample comprises approximately 60,000 clones, approximately 91% of them detected only once. The ten largest clonotypes hold under 8% of the sample. Sequencing was performed on CD4+ or CD8+ T cells sorted from blood, taken in a trial of the OX40 agonist ivuxolimab. These receptors were obtained from an adult with an advanced solid tumor such as melanoma, head and neck, liver or kidney cancer.

The CDR3, as DNA: TGCGCCAGCAGTGAGGGTACTAGCCGGGATGAGCAGTTCTTC. As protein: CASSEGTSRDEQFF. V usage is TRBV10-1 and J usage is TRBJ2-1; tentative D call: TRBD2 (6 bases). CDR3 length equals 14 residues. V gave up 2 bases and J gave up 8 bases, with 13 bases separating them. Looked up from germline, CDR1 is WNHNN and CDR2 is SYGVQD (reference sequence).

The sample holds one count of this clone. V usage is TRBV27 and J usage is TRBJ2-7; the D gene is possibly TRBD2 (6 bases). Per germline, CDR1 MNHEY and CDR2 SMNVEV (reference sequence). Trimming cost V 3 bases and J 6 bases, with 9 bases left between them. This CDR3 is 12 amino acids long. The CDR3 DNA follows: TGTGCCAGCAGTTTTGCGGGGCGCGAGCAGTACTTC. This gives the protein CASSFAGREQYF.

The chain's CDR3 is CASSYGGAGTDTQYF. The CDR3 bases are TGTGCCAGCAGTTATGGTGGGGCCGGCACAGATACGCAGTATTTT. V is TRBV6-5 and J is TRBJ2-3; perhaps TRBD1 as D (5 bases). Trimming took off 3 bases at V and 1 base at J, with 11 bases between the two ends. The CDR3 runs 15 residues. CDR1 and CDR2 (germline): MNHEY, SVGAGI.

The chain carries TRBV6-1 and TRBJ1-4, with TRBD1 matching 7 bases. There are 15 residues in the CDR3. CDR1 MNHNS and CDR2 SASEGT come from the germline V gene. Trimming cost V 3 bases and J 8 bases; bases outside gene matches: 9. The CDR3 nucleotides read TGTGCCAGCAGTGATGGGGCAGGGGGAAGGGAAAAACTGTTTTTT. Protein sequence: CASSDGAGGREKLFF.

This clone was found a few times. The CDR3 coding sequence is TGCGCCAGCAGTGAGGGGCTACTAGCGGGAGGGAACAATGAGCAGTTCTTC. Encoded protein: CASSEGLLAGGNNEQFF. The chain uses TRBV10-2 and TRBJ2-1, with 13 bases lining up with TRBD2. The germline CDR1 and CDR2 sequences are WSHSY and SAAADI. V shed 2 bases, J shed 5 bases, and the junction held 6 bases outside the gene matches. The CDR3 runs to 17 residues.

Written as DNA, the CDR3 is TGTGCCAGCGGGGGAGAGGTCGGTTCAGATACGCAGTATTTT. Translation gives CASGGEVGSDTQYF. The chain couples TRBV6-6 to TRBJ2-3, with D possibly called TRBD1 or TRBD2 (5 bases each). The germline gives CDR1 MNHNY, CDR2 SVGAGI (reference sequence). The CDR3 is 14 amino acids. The V gene lost 8 bases and the J gene lost 4 bases, with 16 bases spanning the gap.